The 22 T cell receptor beta chains below come from one sample, sequenced in a study of blood T cell repertoires in COVID-19. This table comes from immunoSEQ multiplex PCR, and its TCRdb copy is limited to in-frame clones, with some not included. The table includes around 260,000 clones, approximately 85% detected once. Sequences were obtained from peripheral blood. These receptor sequences come from a human donor with COVID-19, enrolled during active disease. The donor label of this sample is uncertain.

The chain uses TRBV6-2 or TRBV6-3 and TRBJ1-2; 9 bases are shared with TRBD1. Germline lookup yields CDR1 MNHEY and CDR2 SVGEGT. With V trimmed by 5 bases and J by 8 bases, 15 bases remained unmatched. This CDR3 is 16 amino acids long. The CDR3 here is CASSTPPGQGRWGYTF. In DNA, the CDR3 is TGTGCCAGCAGTACCCCACCCGGACAGGGGCGATGGGGCTACACCTTC.

The CDR3 here is CASSYFGRGQETQYF. The CDR3 nucleotides read TGTGCCAGCAGTTACTTCGGCAGGGGCCAAGAGACCCAGTACTTC. The chain uses TRBV6-6 and TRBJ2-5; D may be TRBD1 (6 bases). Germline loops: CDR1 MNHNY, CDR2 SVGAGI (reference sequence). Trimming left V 1 base short and J 1 base short, with 10 bases between. CDR3 length: 15 residues.

Written as DNA, the CDR3 is TGTGCCAGCAGCCAAGATACGGTAGGGGACACTGAAGCTTTCTTT. Translating gives CASSQDTVGDTEAFF. V gene TRBV3-1 (or the pseudogene TRBV3-2) combines with J gene TRBJ1-1, with a tentative D call TRBD1 (5 bases). Germline V CDR1 and CDR2: LGHDT, YNNKEL (reference sequence). The CDR3 sequence is 15 residues long. The V and J ends lost 0 bases and 3 bases respectively, with 11 bases between them.

This rearrangement joins TRBV19 to TRBJ1-1, with 9 bases fitting TRBD1. Per the germline V gene, CDR1 is LNHDA and CDR2 is SQIVND (reference sequence). V lost 5 bases, J lost 1 base, and 8 bases stayed unmatched. CDR3 size: 16 residues. This chain's CDR3 is CASSVPPGQGNTEAFF. CDR3 bases: TGTGCCAGTAGTGTCCCACCGGGACAGGGGAACACTGAAGCTTTCTTT. The complete variable domain, with remaining parts taken from reference TRBV19 and TRBJ1-1, reads DGGITQSPKYLFRKEGQNVTLSCEQNLNHDAMYWYRQDPGQGLRLIYYSQIVNDFQKGDIAEGYSVSREKKESFPLTVTSAQKNPTAFYLCASSVPPGQGNTEAFFGQGTRLTVV.

The genes are TRBV19 and TRBJ2-7; 7 nucleotides line up with TRBD2. After removal of 6 bases from V and 0 bases from J, the junction contained 8 bases not matched to a gene. Germline V gives CDR1 LNHDA, CDR2 SQIVND (reference sequence). This CDR3 comprises 15 residues. The CDR3, as DNA: TGTGCCAGTAGCTCGGCGAGCGGGGTCTCCTACGAGCAGTACTTC. It is translated as CASSSASGVSYEQYF. Full variable domain (rest looked up from reference TRBV19 and TRBJ2-7): DGGITQSPKYLFRKEGQNVTLSCEQNLNHDAMYWYRQDPGQGLRLIYYSQIVNDFQKGDIAEGYSVSREKKESFPLTVTSAQKNPTAFYLCASSSASGVSYEQYFGPGTRLTVT.

This chain joins TRBV28 and TRBJ1-5; D is undetermined. V was shortened by 5 bases and J by 10 bases, with 18 bases between the two germline ends. This CDR3 has 14 amino acids. Germline V lookup: CDR1 MDHEN, CDR2 SYDVKM. CDR3 loop: CASSLTGQQHPQHF. The CDR3 DNA reads as TGTGCCAGCAGTCTAACCGGCCAACAGCACCCCCAGCATTTT. Drawing the rest from reference TRBV28 and TRBJ1-5, the complete variable domain is DVKVTQSSRYLVKRTGEKVFLECVQDMDHENMFWYRQDPGLGLRLIYFSYDVKMKEKGDIPEGYSVSREKKERFSLILESASTNQTSMYLCASSLTGQQHPQHFGDGTRLSIL.

The V call is TRBV7-9, the J call TRBJ2-3, with D perhaps matching TRBD1 (6 bases). The CDR3 consists of 16 residues. The germline V and J ends were trimmed by 3 bases and 1 base, with 14 bases remaining between them. Germline assignment: CDR1 SEHNR and CDR2 FQNEAQ (reference sequence). Here the CDR3 DNA reads TGTGCCAGCAGCTTTTACAGGGATTCCGGCACAGATACGCAGTATTTT. This sequence encodes CASSFYRDSGTDTQYF.

V is TRBV6-5 and J is TRBJ1-2; TRBD1 might be the D (5 bases). This CDR3 comprises 14 residues. Looked up from germline, CDR1 is MNHEY and CDR2 is SVGAGI. Trimming left V 6 bases short and J 2 bases short, with 13 bases between. This chain's CDR3 is CASRALRGNYGYTF. For the CDR3, the DNA is TGTGCCAGCAGGGCCTTACGGGGGAACTATGGCTACACCTTC.

The chain couples TRBV9 to TRBJ1-2, with D hard to call. Germline CDR1 and CDR2: SGDLS and YYNGEE. The CDR3 is 10 residues long. Trimming cost V 9 bases and J 7 bases, with 10 bases left between them. This CDR3 is CATSRGGYTF. For the CDR3, the DNA is TGTGCCACCAGTCGCGGTGGCTACACCTTC.

With regard to this clone: Compared with germline, one end of the junction differs, possibly owing to a read error. The V call is TRBV3-1 (or the pseudogene TRBV3-2), the J call TRBJ1-1; TRBD1 matches at 7 bases. The CDR3 runs 16 residues. Germline V CDR1 and CDR2: LGHDT, YNNKEL (reference sequence). Here the CDR3 DNA reads TGTGCTAGCAGCCAAGGGCCCGGGACAGTGAACACTGAAGCTTTCTTT. Its protein is CASSQGPGTVNTEAFF.

This clone appeared a few times. The gene calls are TRBV6-5 and TRBJ2-7; D is perhaps TRBD2 (5 bases). V was clipped by 8 bases and J by 9 bases, with 14 bases between them. The V gene's germline CDR1 is MNHEY and CDR2 SVGAGI. The CDR3 totals 11 residues. The CDR3 is CASGREETQYF. The CDR3 DNA follows: TGTGCCAGCGGGAGAGAGGAGACGCAGTACTTC.

The table lists this clone with a few counts. V usage is TRBV9 and J usage is TRBJ2-1; TRBD2 matches at 7 bases. The CDR3 is 17 residues long. Germline loops: CDR1 SGDLS, CDR2 YYNGEE. Unmatched junction bases numbered 15, after V lost 4 bases and J lost 5 bases. CDR3 in DNA: TGTGCCAGCAGCCTGGGGGGGACCCCGGCCCTTGACAATGAGCAGTTCTTC. Translation: CASSLGGTPALDNEQFF.

This clone was recorded only once. This rearrangement joins TRBV28 to TRBJ2-7; 9 nucleotides line up with TRBD2. The CDR3 has 14 residues. Germline CDR1 and CDR2: MDHEN and SYDVKM. Losses at the gene ends were 5 bases for V and 1 base for J; bases not matched to a gene: 3. CDR3 residues: CASSRLAVSYEQYF. DNA of the CDR3: TGTGCCAGCAGTCGACTAGCGGTTTCCTACGAGCAGTACTTC.

This chain joins TRBV6-4 and TRBJ1-2; 7 bases agree with TRBD1. With V trimmed by 6 bases and J by 6 bases, 7 bases remained unmatched. CDR1 is MRHNA and CDR2 is SNTAGT in the germline V gene. The CDR3 runs 13 residues. The DNA for the CDR3 is TGTGCCAGCAGAAAGGACAGGAATAATGGCTACACCTTC. Translating it yields CASRKDRNNGYTF.

This clone was detected only a few times. This rearrangement joins TRBV5-8 to TRBJ2-1; TRBD2 agrees at 14 bases. The CDR3 has 15 amino acids. CDR1 is SGHTS, CDR2 YDEGEE, per germline. Losses at the gene ends were 4 bases for V and 6 bases for J; bases not matched to a gene: 3. The CDR3 DNA sequence: TGTGCCAGCAGCCTCGGGACTAGCGGGAGCAATGAGCAGTTCTTC. Its protein product is CASSLGTSGSNEQFF.

This chain joins TRBV7-9 and TRBJ1-5, with no clear D. From germline, CDR1 is SEHNR and CDR2 FQNEAQ (reference sequence). The CDR3 contains 12 residues. Deletions cut 3 bases from V and 5 bases from J, with 5 bases between. The CDR3 nucleotides read TGTGCCAGCAGCTTCCGGGATCAGCCCCAGCATTTT. Protein sequence: CASSFRDQPQHF.

The V gene is TRBV3-1 (or the pseudogene TRBV3-2), the J gene TRBJ2-1; TRBD2 agrees at 7 bases. This CDR3 is built from 16 residues. Per the germline V gene, CDR1 is LGHDT and CDR2 is YNNKEL (reference sequence). Losses at the gene ends were 5 bases for V and 7 bases for J; bases not matched to a gene: 14. CDR3 bases: TGTGCCAGCAGCTCAAGTGGGCTAGCGGCTCTGAATGAGCAGTTCTTC. The encoded protein is CASSSSGLAALNEQFF.

The CDR3 sequence: CASTSGGFGNQPQHF. CDR3 sequence (DNA): TGTGCCAGCACCTCGGGTGGGTTCGGTAATCAGCCCCAGCATTTT. This chain joins TRBV5-6 and TRBJ1-5; D uncertain. From germline, CDR1 is SGHDT and CDR2 YYEEEE. The CDR3 totals 15 residues. Trimming pared 6 bases from V and 4 bases from J, leaving 17 bases between. The full variable domain, in which reference TRBV5-6 and TRBJ1-5 provide the parts outside the CDR3, is DAGVTQSPTHLIKTRGQQVTLRCSPKSGHDTVSWYQQALGQGPQFIFQYYEEEERQRGNFPDRFSGHQFPNYSSELNVNALLLGDSALYLCASTSGGFGNQPQHFGDGTRLSIL.

The chain joins TRBV4-2 to TRBJ1-5, with 8 bases fitting TRBD1. The junction had 3 bases not matched to a gene; V was cut back by 1 base and J by 7 bases. This CDR3 spans 14 amino acids. CDR1 is LGHNA, CDR2 YNFKEQ, per germline. CDR3 DNA: TGTGCCAGCAGCCAAGGCAGGGGGCCCCAGCCCCAGCATTTT. Translation gives CASSQGRGPQPQHF.

The CDR3 DNA reads TGTGCCTGGAGTGGGGGACAGGGATATGGCTACACCTTC. It specifies CAWSGGQGYGYTF. The chain links TRBV30 to TRBJ1-2; TRBD1 matches 9 bases. The germline V gene has CDR1 GTSNPN and CDR2 SVGIG (reference sequence). CDR3 length: 13 amino acids. V shed 1 base and J 5 bases; nucleotides not matched to a gene: 2.

The rearrangement uses TRBV28 and TRBJ2-7; 12 positions match TRBD1. Trimming took 6 bases from V and 3 from J; bases not matched to a gene: 9. The germline gives CDR1 MDHEN, CDR2 SYDVKM. The length of the CDR3 is 16 residues. The CDR3 region has the DNA TGTGCCAGCAGACCTGGGGGGACAGGGGGCAACTACGAGCAGTACTTC. It yields the protein CASRPGGTGGNYEQYF.

This clone was found once. The J gene is TRBJ1-1, the V gene TRBV7-9; D perhaps matches TRBD1 (5 bases). The germline CDR1 and CDR2 sequences are SEHNR and FQNEAQ (reference sequence). The CDR3 covers 13 residues. The germline V and J ends were trimmed by 5 bases and 10 bases, with 17 bases remaining between them. The CDR3 DNA is TGTGCCAGCAGCCTCCTAGACGGGGGTGCAGCTTTCTTT. Translation gives CASSLLDGGAAFF.